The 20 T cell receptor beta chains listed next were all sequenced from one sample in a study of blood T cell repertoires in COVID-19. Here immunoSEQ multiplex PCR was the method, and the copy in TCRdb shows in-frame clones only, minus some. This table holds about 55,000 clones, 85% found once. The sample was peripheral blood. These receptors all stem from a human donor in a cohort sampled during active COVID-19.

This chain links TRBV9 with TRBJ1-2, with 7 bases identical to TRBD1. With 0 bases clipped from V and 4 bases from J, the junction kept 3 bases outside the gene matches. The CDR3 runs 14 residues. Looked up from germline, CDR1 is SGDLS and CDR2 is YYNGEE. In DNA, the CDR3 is TGTGCCAGCAGCGTAGCCGGGGACAGCTATGGCTACACCTTC. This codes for CASSVAGDSYGYTF. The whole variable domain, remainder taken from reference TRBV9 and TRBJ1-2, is DSGVTQTPKHLITATGQRVTLRCSPRSGDLSVYWYQQSLDQGLQFLIQYYNGEERAKGNILERFSAQQFPDLHSELNLSSLELGDSALYFCASSVAGDSYGYTFGSGTRLTVV.

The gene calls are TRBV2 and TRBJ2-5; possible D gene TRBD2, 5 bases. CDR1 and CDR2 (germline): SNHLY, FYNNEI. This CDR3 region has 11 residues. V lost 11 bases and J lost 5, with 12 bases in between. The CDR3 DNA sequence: TGTGCCTGTGCGGGTTGGGAGACCCAGTACTTC. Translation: CACAGWETQYF.

The CDR3 loop reads CATSDRLADASTDTQYF. The CDR3 coding sequence is TGTGCCACCAGTGACCGACTAGCGGACGCTAGCACAGATACGCAGTATTTT. The rearrangement links TRBV24-1 to TRBJ2-3; the match to TRBD2 covers 9 bases. Germline V gives CDR1 KGHDR, CDR2 SFDVKD. With V trimmed by 4 bases and J by 0 bases, 7 bases remained unmatched. The CDR3 sequence is 17 residues long.

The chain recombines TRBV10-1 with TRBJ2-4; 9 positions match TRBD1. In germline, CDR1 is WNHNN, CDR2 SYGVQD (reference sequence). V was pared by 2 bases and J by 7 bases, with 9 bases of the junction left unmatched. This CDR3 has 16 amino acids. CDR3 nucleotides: TGCGCCAGCAGTGAGAGGACAGGGGAGGGTGTGAACATTCAGTACTTC. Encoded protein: CASSERTGEGVNIQYF.

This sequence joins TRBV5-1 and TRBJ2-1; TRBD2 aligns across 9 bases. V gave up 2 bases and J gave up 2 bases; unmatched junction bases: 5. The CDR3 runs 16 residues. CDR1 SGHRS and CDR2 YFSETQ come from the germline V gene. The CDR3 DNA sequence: TGCGCCAGCAGCTTAGAGACTAGCGGACCCTACAATGAGCAGTTCTTC. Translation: CASSLETSGPYNEQFF. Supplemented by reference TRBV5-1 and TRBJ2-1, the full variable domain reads KAGVTQTPRYLIKTRGQQVTLSCSPISGHRSVSWYQQTPGQGLQFLFEYFSETQRNKGNFPGRFSGRQFSNSRSEMNVSTLELGDSALYLCASSLETSGPYNEQFFGPGTRLTVL.

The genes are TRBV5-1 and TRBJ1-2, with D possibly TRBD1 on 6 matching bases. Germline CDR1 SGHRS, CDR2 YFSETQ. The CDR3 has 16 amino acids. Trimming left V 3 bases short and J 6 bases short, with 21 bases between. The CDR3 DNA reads TGCGCCAGCAGCTCATGGGGGGGCGAGGGTAGCCATGGCTACACCTTC. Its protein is CASSSWGGEGSHGYTF. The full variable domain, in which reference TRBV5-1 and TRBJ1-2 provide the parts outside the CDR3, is KAGVTQTPRYLIKTRGQQVTLSCSPISGHRSVSWYQQTPGQGLQFLFEYFSETQRNKGNFPGRFSGRQFSNSRSEMNVSTLELGDSALYLCASSSWGGEGSHGYTFGSGTRLTVV.

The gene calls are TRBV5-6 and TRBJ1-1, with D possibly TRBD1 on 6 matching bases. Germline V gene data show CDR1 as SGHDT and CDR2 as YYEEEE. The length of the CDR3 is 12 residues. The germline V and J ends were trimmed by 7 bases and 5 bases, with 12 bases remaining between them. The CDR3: CASGTLGTEAFF. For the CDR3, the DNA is TGTGCCAGCGGGACACTGGGGACTGAAGCTTTCTTT.

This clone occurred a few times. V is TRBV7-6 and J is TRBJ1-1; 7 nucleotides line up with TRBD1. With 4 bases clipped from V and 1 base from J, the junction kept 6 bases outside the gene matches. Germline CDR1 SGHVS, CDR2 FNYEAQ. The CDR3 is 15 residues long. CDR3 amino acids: CASSSPTGRNTEAFF. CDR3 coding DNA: TGTGCCAGCAGCTCTCCGACAGGGAGGAACACTGAAGCTTTCTTT.

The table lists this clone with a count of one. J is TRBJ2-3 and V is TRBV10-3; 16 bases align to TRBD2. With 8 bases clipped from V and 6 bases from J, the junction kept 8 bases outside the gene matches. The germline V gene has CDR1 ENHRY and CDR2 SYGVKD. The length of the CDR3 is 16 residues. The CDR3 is CAIQTGTSGRVDTQYF. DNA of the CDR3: TGTGCCATCCAAACCGGGACTAGCGGGAGGGTGGATACGCAGTATTTT.

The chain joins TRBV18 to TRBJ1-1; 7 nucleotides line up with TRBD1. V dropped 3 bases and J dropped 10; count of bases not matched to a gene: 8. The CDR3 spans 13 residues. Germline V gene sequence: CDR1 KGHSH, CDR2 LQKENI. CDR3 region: CASSPGDRVLAFF. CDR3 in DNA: TGTGCCAGCTCACCTGGTGACAGGGTACTAGCTTTCTTT.

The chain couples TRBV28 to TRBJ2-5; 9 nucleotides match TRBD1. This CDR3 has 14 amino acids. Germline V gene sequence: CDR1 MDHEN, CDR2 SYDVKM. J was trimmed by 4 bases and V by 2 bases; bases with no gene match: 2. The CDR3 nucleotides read TGTGCCAGCAGTTTAGACAGGGGGGTAGAGACCCAGTACTTC. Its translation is CASSLDRGVETQYF.

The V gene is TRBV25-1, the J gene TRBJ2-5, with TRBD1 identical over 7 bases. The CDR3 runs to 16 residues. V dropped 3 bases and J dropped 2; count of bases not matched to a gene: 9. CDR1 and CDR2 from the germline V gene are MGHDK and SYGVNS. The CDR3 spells CASSDQLQTGQETQYF. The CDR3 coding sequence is TGTGCCAGCAGTGACCAACTCCAGACAGGGCAAGAGACCCAGTACTTC. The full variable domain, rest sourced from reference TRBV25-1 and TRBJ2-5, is EADIYQTPRYLVIGTGKKITLECSQTMGHDKMYWYQQDPGMELHLIHYSYGVNSTEKGDLSSESTVSRIRTEHFPLTLESARPSHTSQYLCASSDQLQTGQETQYFGPGTRLLVL.

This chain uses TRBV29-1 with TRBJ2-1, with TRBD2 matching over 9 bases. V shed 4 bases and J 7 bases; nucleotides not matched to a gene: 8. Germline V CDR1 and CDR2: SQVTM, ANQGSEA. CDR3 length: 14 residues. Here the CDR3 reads CSVGVAGVGNEQFF. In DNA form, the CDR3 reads TGCAGCGTTGGGGTAGCGGGAGTAGGGAATGAGCAGTTCTTC.

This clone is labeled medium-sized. The CDR3 DNA reads as TGTGCCAGCAGCCCGGGACTAGCGGGAGGGCCCAATGAACTCAATGAGCAGTTCTTC. It codes for CASSPGLAGGPNELNEQFF. V gene TRBV7-8 combines with J gene TRBJ2-1, with TRBD2 identical over 16 bases. V was clipped by 5 bases and J by 6 bases; unmatched bases: 13. The CDR3 is 19 amino acids. Germline assignment: CDR1 SGHVS and CDR2 FQNEAQ.

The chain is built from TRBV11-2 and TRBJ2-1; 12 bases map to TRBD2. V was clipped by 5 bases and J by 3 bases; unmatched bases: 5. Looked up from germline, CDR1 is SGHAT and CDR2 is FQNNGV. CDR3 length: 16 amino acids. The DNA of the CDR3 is TGTGCCAGCAGCGACCTAGCGGGAGGGGGCTACAATGAGCAGTTCTTC. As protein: CASSDLAGGGYNEQFF. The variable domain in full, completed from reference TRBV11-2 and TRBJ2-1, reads EAGVAQSPRYKIIEKRQSVAFWCNPISGHATLYWYQQILGQGPKLLIQFQNNGVVDDSQLPKDRFSAERLKGVDSTLKIQPAKLEDSAVYLCASSDLAGGGYNEQFFGPGTRLTVL.

This chain's CDR3 is CASSYYGGNSPLHF. Written as DNA, the CDR3 is TGTGCCAGCAGTTACTACGGGGGTAATTCACCCCTCCACTTT. The chain combines TRBV6-2 or TRBV6-3 with TRBJ1-6, with D maybe TRBD1 (5 bases). Trimming cost V 1 base and J 6 bases, with 7 bases left between them. The CDR3 runs to 14 residues. Germline CDR1 MNHEY, CDR2 SVGEGT.

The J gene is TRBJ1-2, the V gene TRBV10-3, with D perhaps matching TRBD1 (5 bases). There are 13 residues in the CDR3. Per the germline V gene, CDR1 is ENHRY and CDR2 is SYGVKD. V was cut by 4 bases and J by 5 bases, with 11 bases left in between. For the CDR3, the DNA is TGTGCCATCAGTGGGGGGGGGACTTATGGCTACACCTTC. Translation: CAISGGGTYGYTF.

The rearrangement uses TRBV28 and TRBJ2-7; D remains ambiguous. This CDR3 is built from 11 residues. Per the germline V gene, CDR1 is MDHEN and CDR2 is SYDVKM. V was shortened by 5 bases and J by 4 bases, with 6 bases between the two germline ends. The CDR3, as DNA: TGTGCCAGCAGTGAGAGGTACGAGCAGTACTTC. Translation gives CASSERYEQYF.

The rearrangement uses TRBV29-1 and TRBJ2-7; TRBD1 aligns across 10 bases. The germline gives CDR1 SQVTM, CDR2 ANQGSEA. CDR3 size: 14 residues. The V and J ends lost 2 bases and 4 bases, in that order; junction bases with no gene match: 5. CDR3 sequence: CSVERQGAPYEQYF. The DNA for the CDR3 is TGCAGCGTTGAAAGACAGGGGGCTCCGTACGAGCAGTACTTC.

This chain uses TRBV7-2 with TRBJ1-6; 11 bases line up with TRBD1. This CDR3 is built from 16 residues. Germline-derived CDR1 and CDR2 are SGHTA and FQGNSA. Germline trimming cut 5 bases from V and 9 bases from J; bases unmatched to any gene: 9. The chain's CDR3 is CASSPLGGQGASPLHF. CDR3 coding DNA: TGTGCCAGCAGCCCCTTAGGCGGACAGGGGGCTTCACCCCTCCACTTT.